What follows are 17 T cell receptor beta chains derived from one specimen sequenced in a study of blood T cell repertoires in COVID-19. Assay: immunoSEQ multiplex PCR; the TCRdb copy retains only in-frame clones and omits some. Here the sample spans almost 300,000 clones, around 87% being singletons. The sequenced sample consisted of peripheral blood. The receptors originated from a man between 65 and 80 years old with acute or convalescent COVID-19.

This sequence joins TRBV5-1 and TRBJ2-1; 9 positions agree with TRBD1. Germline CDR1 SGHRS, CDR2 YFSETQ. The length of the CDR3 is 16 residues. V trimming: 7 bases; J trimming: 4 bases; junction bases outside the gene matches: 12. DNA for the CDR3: TGCGCCAGCGAACCGTCGCCGGGACAGGGTTACAATGAGCAGTTCTTC. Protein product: CASEPSPGQGYNEQFF.

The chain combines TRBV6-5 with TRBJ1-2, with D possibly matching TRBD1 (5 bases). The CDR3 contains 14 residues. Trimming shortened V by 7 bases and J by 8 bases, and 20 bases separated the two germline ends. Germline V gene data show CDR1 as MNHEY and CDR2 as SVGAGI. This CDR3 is CASNPVGGRDGYTF. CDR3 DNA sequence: TGTGCCAGCAACCCAGTGGGGGGTCGAGACGGCTACACCTTC.

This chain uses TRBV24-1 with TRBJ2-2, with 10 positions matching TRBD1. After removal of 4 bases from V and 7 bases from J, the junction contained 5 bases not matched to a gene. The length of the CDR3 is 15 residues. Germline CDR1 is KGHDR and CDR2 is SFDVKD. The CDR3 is CATSETGTGVGELFF. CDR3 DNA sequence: TGTGCCACCAGTGAAACCGGGACAGGGGTCGGGGAGCTGTTTTTT.

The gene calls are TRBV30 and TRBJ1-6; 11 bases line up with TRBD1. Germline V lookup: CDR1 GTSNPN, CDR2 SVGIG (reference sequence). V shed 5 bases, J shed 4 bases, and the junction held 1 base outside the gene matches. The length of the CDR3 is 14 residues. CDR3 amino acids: CAWGTGGYNSPLHF. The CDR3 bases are TGTGCCTGGGGGACAGGGGGTTATAATTCACCCCTCCACTTT.

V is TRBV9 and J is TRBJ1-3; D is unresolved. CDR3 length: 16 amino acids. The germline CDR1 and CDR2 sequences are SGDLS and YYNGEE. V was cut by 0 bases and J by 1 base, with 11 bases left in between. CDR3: CASSVAFPGSGNTIYF. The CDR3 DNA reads TGTGCCAGCAGCGTAGCTTTTCCGGGGTCTGGAAACACCATATATTTT.

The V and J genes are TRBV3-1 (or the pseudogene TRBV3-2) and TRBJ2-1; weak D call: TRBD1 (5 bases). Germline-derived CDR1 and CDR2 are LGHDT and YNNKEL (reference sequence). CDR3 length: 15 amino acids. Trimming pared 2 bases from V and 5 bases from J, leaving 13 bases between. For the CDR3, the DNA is TGTGCCAGCAGCCAAAGGGGATGGGGCGACAATGAGCAGTTCTTC. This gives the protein CASSQRGWGDNEQFF.

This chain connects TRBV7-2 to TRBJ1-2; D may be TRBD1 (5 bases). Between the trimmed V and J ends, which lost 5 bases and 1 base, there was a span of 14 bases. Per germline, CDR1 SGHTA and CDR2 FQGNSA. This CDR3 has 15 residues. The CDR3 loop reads CASSATAVFNYGYTF. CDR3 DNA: TGTGCCAGCAGCGCGACAGCAGTTTTTAACTATGGCTACACCTTC.

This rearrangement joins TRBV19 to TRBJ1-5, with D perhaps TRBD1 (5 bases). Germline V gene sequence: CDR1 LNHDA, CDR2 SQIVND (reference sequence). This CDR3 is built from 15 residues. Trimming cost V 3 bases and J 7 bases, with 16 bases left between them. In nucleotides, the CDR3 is TGTGCCAGTAGTATTACGGGGGTTCTGAGGCAGCCCCAGCATTTT. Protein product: CASSITGVLRQPQHF.

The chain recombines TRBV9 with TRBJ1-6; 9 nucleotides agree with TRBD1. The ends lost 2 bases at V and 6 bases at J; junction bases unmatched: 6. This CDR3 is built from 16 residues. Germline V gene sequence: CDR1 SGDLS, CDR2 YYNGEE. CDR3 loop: CASSVSDRGGNSPLHF. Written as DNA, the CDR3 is TGTGCCAGCAGCGTCTCGGACAGGGGAGGTAATTCACCCCTCCACTTT.

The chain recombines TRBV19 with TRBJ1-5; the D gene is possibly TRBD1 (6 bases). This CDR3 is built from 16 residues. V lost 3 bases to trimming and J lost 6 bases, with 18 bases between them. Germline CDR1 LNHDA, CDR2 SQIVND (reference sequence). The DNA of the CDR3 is TGTGCCAGTAGTATTCAGGGGTTCGGGCGGACTCAGCCCCAGCATTTT. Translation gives CASSIQGFGRTQPQHF.

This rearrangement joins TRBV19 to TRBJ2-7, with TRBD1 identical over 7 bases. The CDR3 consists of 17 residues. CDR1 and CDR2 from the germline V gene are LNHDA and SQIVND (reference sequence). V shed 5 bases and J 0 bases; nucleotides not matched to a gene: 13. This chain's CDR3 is CASSSKPGQRASYEQYF. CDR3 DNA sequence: TGTGCCAGTAGTTCGAAACCGGGACAGAGGGCCTCCTACGAGCAGTACTTC.

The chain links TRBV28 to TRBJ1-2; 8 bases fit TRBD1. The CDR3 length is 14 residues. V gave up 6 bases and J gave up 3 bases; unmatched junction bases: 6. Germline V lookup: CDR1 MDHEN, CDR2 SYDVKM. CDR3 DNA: TGTGCCAGCAGGCAGGGGGCGCGACACTATGGCTACACCTTC. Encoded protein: CASRQGARHYGYTF.

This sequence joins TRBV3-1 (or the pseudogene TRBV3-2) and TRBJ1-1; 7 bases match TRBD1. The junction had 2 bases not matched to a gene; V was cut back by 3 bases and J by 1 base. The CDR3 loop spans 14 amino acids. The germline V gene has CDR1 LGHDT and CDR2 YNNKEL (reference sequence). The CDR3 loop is CASSQGQTNTEAFF. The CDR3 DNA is TGTGCCAGCAGCCAGGGACAGACGAACACTGAAGCTTTCTTT.

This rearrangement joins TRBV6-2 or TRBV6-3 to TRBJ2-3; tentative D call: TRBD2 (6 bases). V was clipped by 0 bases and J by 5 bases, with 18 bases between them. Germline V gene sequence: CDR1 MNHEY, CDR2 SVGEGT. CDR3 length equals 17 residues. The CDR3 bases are TGTGCCAGCAGTTACTCGGTGTCTAGCGCTCTGGGAGATACGCAGTATTTT. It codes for CASSYSVSSALGDTQYF.

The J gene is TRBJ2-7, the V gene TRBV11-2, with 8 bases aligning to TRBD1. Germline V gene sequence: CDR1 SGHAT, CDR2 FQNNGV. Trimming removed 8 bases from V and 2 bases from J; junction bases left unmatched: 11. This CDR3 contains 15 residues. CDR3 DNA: TGTGCCAGCTCCCGAGGCCCAGGGGGCCCCTACGAGCAGTACTTC. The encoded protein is CASSRGPGGPYEQYF.

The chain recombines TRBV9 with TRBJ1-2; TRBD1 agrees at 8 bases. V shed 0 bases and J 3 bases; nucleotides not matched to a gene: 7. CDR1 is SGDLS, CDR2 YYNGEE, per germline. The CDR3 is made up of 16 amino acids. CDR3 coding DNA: TGTGCCAGCAGCGTAGGACAGGGGTTGGCTGACTATGGCTACACCTTC. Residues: CASSVGQGLADYGYTF.

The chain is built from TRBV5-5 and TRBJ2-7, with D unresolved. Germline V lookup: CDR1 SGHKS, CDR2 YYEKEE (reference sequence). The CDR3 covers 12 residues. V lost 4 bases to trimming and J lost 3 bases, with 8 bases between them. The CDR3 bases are TGTGCCAGCAGCCTTGAGGTCTACGAGCAGTACTTC. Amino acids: CASSLEVYEQYF.